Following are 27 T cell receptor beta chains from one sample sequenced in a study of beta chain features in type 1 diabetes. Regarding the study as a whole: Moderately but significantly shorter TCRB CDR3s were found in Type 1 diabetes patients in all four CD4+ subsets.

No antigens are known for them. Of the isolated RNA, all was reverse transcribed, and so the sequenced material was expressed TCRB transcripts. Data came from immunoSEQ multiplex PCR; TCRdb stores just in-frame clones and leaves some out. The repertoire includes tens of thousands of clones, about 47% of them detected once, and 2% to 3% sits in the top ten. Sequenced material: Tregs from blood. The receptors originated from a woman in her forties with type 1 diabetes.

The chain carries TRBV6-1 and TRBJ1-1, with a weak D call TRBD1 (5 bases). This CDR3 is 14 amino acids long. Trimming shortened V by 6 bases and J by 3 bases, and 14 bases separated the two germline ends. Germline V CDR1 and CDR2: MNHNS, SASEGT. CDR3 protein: CASRSRGFDTEAFF. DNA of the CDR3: TGTGCCAGCAGGTCTAGGGGCTTTGACACTGAAGCTTTCTTT.

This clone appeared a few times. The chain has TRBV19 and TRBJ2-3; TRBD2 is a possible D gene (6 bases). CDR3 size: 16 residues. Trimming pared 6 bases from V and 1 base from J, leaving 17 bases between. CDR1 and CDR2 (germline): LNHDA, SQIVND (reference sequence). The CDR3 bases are TGTGCCAGTAGCCAGGAGGGGCCGAGGGGCACAGATACGCAGTATTTT. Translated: CASSQEGPRGTDTQYF.

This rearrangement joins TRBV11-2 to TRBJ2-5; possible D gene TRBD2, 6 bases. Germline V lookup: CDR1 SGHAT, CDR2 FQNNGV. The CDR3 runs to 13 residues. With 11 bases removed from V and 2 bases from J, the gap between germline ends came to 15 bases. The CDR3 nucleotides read TGTGCCGGCGGCCGGGGGAATCAAGAGACCCAGTACTTC. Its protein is CAGGRGNQETQYF. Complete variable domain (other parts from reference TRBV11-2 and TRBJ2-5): EAGVAQSPRYKIIEKRQSVAFWCNPISGHATLYWYQQILGQGPKLLIQFQNNGVVDDSQLPKDRFSAERLKGVDSTLKIQPAKLEDSAVYLCAGGRGNQETQYFGPGTRLLVL.

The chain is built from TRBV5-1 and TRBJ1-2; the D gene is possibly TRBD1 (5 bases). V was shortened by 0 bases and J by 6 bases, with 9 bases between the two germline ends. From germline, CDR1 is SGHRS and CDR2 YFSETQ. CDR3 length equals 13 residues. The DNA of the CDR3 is TGCGCCAGCAGCTTGGCAGGGCCCGATGGCTACACCTTC. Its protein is CASSLAGPDGYTF. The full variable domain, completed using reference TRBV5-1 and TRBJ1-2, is KAGVTQTPRYLIKTRGQQVTLSCSPISGHRSVSWYQQTPGQGLQFLFEYFSETQRNKGNFPGRFSGRQFSNSRSEMNVSTLELGDSALYLCASSLAGPDGYTFGSGTRLTVV.

CDR3 bases: TGTGCCAGCAGCCCCGGGACAGTTAATGAAAAACTGTTTTTT. Protein product: CASSPGTVNEKLFF. J is TRBJ1-4 and V is TRBV7-9, with 7 bases identical to TRBD1. With V trimmed by 5 bases and J by 4 bases, 4 bases remained unmatched. CDR3 length equals 14 residues. Germline V gene lookup returns CDR1 SEHNR and CDR2 FQNEAQ (reference sequence).

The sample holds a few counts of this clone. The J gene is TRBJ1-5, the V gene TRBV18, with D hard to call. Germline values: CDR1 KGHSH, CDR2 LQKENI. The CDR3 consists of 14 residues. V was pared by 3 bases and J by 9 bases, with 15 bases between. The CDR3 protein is CASSPRPERPPQHF. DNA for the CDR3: TGTGCCAGCTCACCGAGGCCCGAACGTCCGCCCCAGCATTTT.

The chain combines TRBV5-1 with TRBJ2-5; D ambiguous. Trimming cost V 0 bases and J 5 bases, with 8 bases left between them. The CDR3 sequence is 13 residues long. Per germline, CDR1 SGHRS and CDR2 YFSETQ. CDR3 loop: CASSLVGWETQYF. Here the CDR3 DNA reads TGCGCCAGCAGCTTGGTGGGCTGGGAGACCCAGTACTTC.

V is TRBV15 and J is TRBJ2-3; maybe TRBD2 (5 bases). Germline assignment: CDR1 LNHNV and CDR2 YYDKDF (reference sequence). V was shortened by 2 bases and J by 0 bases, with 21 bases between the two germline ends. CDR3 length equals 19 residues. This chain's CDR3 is CATSRRAVEGGSSTDTQYF. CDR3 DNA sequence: TGTGCCACCAGCAGAAGGGCTGTCGAGGGCGGATCTAGCACAGATACGCAGTATTTT.

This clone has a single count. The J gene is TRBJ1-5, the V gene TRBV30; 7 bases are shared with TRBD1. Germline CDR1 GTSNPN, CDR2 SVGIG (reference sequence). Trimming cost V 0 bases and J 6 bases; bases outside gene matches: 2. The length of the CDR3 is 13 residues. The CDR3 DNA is TGTGCCTGGAGTGTACAGGGGACTCAGCCCCAGCATTTT. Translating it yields CAWSVQGTQPQHF.

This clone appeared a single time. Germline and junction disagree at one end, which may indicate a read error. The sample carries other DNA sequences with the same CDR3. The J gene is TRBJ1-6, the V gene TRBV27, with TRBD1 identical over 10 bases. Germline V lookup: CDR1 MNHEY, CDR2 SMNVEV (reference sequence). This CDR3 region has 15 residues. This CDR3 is CASSPDRGPNSPLHF. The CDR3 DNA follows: TGTGCCAGCAGCCCAGACAGGGGGCCGAATTCCCCCCTCCACTTT.

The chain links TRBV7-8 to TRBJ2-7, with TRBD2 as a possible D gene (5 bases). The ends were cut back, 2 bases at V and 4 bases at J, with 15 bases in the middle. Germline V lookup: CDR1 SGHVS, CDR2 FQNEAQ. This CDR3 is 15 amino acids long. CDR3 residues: CASSLNIGERYEQYF. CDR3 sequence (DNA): TGTGCCAGCAGCTTAAATATCGGGGAACGGTACGAGCAGTACTTC.

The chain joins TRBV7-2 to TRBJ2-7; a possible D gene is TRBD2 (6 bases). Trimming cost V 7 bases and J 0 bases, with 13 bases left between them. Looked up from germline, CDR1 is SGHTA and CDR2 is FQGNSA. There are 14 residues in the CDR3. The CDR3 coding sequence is TGTGCCAGCAAAGGGGACTCTAACTCCTACGAGCAGTACTTC. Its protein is CASKGDSNSYEQYF.

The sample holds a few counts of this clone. The CDR3 DNA is TGTGCCAGCAGTTCCCAAGAGGATCAGCCCCAGCATTTT. Its translation is CASSSQEDQPQHF. This rearrangement joins TRBV7-2 to TRBJ1-5; D not certain. There are 13 residues in the CDR3. CDR1 and CDR2 from the germline V gene are SGHTA and FQGNSA. Trimming pared 6 bases from V and 5 bases from J, leaving 11 bases between. The variable domain in full, completed from reference TRBV7-2 and TRBJ1-5, reads GAGVSQSPSNKVTEKGKDVELRCDPISGHTALYWYRQSLGQGLEFLIYFQGNSAPDKSGLPSDRFSAERTGGSVSTLTIQRTQQEDSAVYLCASSSQEDQPQHFGDGTRLSIL.

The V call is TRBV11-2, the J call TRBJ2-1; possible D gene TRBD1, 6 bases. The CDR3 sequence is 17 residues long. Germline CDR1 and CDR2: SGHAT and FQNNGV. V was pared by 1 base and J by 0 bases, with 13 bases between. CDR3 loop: CASSLGLGRGSYNEQFF. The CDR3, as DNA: TGTGCCAGCAGCTTAGGATTGGGCAGGGGCTCCTACAATGAGCAGTTCTTC.

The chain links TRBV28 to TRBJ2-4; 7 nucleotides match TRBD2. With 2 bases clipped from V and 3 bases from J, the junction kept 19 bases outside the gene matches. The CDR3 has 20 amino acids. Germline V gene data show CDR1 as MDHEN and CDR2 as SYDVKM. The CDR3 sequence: CASSLPLGSGFPKIKNIQYF. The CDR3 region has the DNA TGTGCCAGCAGTTTACCCCTTGGTAGCGGGTTCCCTAAGATCAAAAACATTCAGTACTTC.

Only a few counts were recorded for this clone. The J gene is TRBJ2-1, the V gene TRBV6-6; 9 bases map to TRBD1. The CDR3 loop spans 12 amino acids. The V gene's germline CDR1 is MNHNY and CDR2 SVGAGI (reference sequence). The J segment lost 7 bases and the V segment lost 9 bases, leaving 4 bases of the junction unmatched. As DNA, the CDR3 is TGTGCCAGTTTACAGGGGGCAAATGAGCAGTTCTTC. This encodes CASLQGANEQFF.

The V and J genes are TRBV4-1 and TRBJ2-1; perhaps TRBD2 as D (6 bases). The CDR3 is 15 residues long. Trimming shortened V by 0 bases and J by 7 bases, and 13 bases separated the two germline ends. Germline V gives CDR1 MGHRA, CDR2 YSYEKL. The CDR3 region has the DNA TGCGCCAGCAGCCAAGAGGGACTCCTAGGTAATGAGCAGTTCTTC. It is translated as CASSQEGLLGNEQFF.

The CDR3 reads CASNPTGTQDSPLHF. Written as DNA, the CDR3 is TGTGCCAGCAACCCTACAGGAACCCAGGACTCACCCCTCCACTTT. This sequence joins TRBV6-1 and TRBJ1-6; a weak D match, TRBD1 (5 bases). CDR1 is MNHNS and CDR2 is SASEGT in the germline V gene. The CDR3 is made up of 15 amino acids. The V and J ends lost 7 bases and 10 bases respectively, with 20 bases between them.

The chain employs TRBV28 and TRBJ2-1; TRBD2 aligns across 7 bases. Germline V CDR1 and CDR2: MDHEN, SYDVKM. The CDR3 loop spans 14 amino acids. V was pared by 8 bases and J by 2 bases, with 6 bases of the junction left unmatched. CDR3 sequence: CASYGEGTYNEQFF. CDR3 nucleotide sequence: TGTGCCAGCTACGGGGAGGGGACCTACAATGAGCAGTTCTTC.

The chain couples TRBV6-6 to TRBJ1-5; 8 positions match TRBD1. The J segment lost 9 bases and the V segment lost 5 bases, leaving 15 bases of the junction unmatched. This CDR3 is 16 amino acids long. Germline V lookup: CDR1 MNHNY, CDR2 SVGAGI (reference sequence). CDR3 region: CASSHLTGAAGRPQHF. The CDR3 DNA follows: TGTGCCAGCAGTCACTTGACAGGGGCCGCTGGGAGGCCCCAGCATTTT.

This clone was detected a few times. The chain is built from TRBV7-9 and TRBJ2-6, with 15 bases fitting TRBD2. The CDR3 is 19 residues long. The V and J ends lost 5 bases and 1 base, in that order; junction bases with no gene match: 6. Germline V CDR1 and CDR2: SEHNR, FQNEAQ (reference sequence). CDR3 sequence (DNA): TGTGCCAGCAGCGCAACCGGGACTAGCGGGAGGTCTGGGGCCAACGTCCTGACTTTC. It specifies CASSATGTSGRSGANVLTF.

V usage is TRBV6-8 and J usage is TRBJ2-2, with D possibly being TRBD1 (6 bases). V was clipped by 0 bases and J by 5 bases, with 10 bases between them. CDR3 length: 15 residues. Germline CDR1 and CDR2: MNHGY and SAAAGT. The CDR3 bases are TGTGCCAGCAGTTACTCCGACAGGAGAACCGGGGAGCTGTTTTTT. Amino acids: CASSYSDRRTGELFF.

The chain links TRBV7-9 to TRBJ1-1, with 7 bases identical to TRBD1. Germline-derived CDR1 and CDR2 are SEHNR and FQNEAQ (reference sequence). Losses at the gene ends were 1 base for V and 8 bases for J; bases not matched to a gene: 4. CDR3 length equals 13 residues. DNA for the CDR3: TGTGCCAGCAGCTTAGGTATCAGGGGGGAAGCTTTCTTT. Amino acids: CASSLGIRGEAFF.

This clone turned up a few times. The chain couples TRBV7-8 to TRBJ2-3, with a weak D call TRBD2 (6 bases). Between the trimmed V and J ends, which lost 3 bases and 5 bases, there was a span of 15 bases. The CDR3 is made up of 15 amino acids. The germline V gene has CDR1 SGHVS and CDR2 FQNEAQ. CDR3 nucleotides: TGTGCCAGCAGCTTCACCGGAGGGCCTTTAGATACGCAGTATTTT. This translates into CASSFTGGPLDTQYF.

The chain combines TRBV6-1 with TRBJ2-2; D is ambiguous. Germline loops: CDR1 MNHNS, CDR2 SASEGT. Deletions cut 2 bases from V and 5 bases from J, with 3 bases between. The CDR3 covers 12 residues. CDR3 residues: CASSELTGELFF. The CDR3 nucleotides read TGTGCCAGCAGTGAACTGACCGGGGAGCTGTTTTTT.

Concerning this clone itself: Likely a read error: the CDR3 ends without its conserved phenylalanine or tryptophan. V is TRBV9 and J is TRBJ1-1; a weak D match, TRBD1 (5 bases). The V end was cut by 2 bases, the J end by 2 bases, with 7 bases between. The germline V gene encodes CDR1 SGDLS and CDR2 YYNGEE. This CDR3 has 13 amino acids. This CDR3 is CASSVQGNTEAFL. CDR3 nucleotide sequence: TGTGCCAGCAGCGTTCAGGGTAACACTGAAGCTTTCCTT.

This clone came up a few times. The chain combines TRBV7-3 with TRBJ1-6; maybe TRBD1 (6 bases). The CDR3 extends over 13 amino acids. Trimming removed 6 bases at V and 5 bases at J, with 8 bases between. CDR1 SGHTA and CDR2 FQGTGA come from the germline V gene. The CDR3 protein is CASRGGNNSPLHF. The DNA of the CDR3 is TGTGCCAGCAGAGGGGGAAATAATTCACCCCTCCACTTT.